This T cell receptor (beta chain) was obtained from a study of OX40 agonist ivuxolimab in advanced cancers. Study results and limitations: There was clonal expansion of CD4+ and CD8+ blood T cells by week 6 at 0.1 to 3.0 mg/kg. Expanded clones were, on average, more numerous among CD8+ T cells than CD4+.

Measured with immunoSEQ multiplex PCR; TCRdb has only the in-frame clones, and not every one. The repertoire holds fewer than 25,000 clones, with approximately 86% as singletons. Notes on this clone: The antigen is unknown.

Individuals having autoimmune disease history or systemic immunosuppression were not enrolled. The CDR3 loop spans 15 amino acids. Germline V gene sequence: CDR1 MNHEY, CDR2 SVGAGI. Trimming shortened V by 0 bases and J by 6 bases, and 14 bases separated the two germline ends. The TCR sequence derives from an adult with an advanced solid tumor such as melanoma, head and neck, liver or kidney cancer. This specimen was CD4+ or CD8+ T cells sorted from blood, taken in a trial of the OX40 agonist ivuxolimab. The chain recombines TRBV6-5 with TRBJ1-1; D is ambiguous. The CDR3 sequence is CASSYSSRLPAEAFF. CDR3 nucleotide sequence: TGTGCCAGCAGTTACTCATCGCGGTTACCTGCTGAAGCTTTCTTT.